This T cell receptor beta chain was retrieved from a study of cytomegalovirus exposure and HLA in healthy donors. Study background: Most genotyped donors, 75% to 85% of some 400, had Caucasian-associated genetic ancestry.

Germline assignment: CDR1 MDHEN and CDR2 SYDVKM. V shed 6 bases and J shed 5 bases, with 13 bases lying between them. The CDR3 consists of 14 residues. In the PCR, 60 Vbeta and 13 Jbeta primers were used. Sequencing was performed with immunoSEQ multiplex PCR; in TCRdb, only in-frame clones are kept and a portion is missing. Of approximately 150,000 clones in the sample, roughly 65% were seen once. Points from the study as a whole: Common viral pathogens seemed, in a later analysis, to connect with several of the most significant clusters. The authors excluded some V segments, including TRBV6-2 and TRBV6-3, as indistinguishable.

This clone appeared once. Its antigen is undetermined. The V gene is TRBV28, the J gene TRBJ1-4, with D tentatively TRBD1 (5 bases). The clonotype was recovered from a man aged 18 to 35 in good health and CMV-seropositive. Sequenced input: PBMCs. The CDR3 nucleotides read TGTGCCAGCAGCAAGGACACCACGAATGAAAAACTGTTTTTT. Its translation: CASSKDTTNEKLFF.